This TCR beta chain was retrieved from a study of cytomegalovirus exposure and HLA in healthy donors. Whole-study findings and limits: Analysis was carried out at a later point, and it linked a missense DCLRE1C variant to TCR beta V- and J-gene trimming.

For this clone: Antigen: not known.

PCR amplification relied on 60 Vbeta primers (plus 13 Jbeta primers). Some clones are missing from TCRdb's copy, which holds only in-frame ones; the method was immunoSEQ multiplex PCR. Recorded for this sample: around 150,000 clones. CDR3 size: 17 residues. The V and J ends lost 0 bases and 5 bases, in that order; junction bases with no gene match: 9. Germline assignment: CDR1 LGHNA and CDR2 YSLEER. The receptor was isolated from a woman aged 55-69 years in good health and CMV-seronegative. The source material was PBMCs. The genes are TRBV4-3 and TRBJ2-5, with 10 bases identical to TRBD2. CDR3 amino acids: CASSQDPPSGGGETQYF. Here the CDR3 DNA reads TGCGCCAGCAGCCAAGATCCTCCTAGCGGGGGAGGTGAGACCCAGTACTTC.